The 32 T cell receptor beta chains presented below share a single source sample, sequenced in a study of blood T cell repertoires in COVID-19. Sequenced by immunoSEQ multiplex PCR; TCRdb stores in-frame clones only, minus some. This sample carries approximately 330,000 clones, roughly 89% of them seen once, and the ten largest clones take roughly a tenth. The sample comprised PBMCs or T cells enriched from blood (not recorded which). These receptors originate from a woman younger than 45 who had recovered from COVID-19.

This chain joins TRBV7-9 and TRBJ2-2; TRBD2 aligns across 9 bases. In germline, CDR1 is SEHNR, CDR2 FQNEAQ (reference sequence). This CDR3 contains 16 residues. Trimming at V came to 2 bases and at J to 1 base, leaving 2 bases not matched to a gene. The chain's CDR3 is CASSLTTSGNTGELFF. The CDR3, as DNA: TGTGCCAGCAGCTTAACGACTAGCGGGAACACCGGGGAGCTGTTTTTT. The entire variable domain, with the rest obtained from reference TRBV7-9 and TRBJ2-2, is as follows: DTGVSQNPRHKITKRGQNVTFRCDPISEHNRLYWYRQTLGQGPEFLTYFQNEAQLEKSRLLSDRFSAERPKGSFSTLEIQRTEQGDSAMYLCASSLTTSGNTGELFFGEGSRLTVL.

The genes are TRBV27 and TRBJ2-7; 9 positions agree with TRBD1. The CDR3 sequence is 14 residues long. V lost 3 bases, J lost 5 bases, and 5 bases stayed unmatched. The germline V gene encodes CDR1 MNHEY and CDR2 SMNVEV (reference sequence). The DNA of the CDR3 is TGTGCCAGCAGTTTTCGGACAGGGGACGACGAGCAGTACTTC. Translation gives CASSFRTGDDEQYF.

The chain recombines TRBV3-1 (or the pseudogene TRBV3-2) with TRBJ2-1; D gene unclear. CDR3 length: 15 amino acids. Germline CDR1 reads LGHDT; CDR2 reads YNNKEL (reference sequence). V was shortened by 2 bases and J by 2 bases, with 10 bases between the two germline ends. CDR3 bases: TGTGCCAGCAGCCAATTCGAGCGCGCCTACAATGAGCAGTTCTTC. Amino acid sequence: CASSQFERAYNEQFF.

The CDR3 nucleotides read TGTGCCAGCAGCTCCGGGGGAAATGAGCAGTTCTTC. Translation gives CASSSGGNEQFF. The genes are TRBV5-4 and TRBJ2-1; tentative D call: TRBD2 (6 bases). The CDR3 has 12 amino acids. Trimming left V 3 bases short and J 7 bases short, with 8 bases between. CDR1 and CDR2 from the germline V gene are SGHNT and YYREEE (reference sequence).

The chain recombines TRBV7-9 with TRBJ1-6; TRBD1 matches 11 bases. Germline trimming cut 1 base from V and 9 bases from J; bases unmatched to any gene: 5. The CDR3 totals 16 residues. Germline values: CDR1 SEHNR, CDR2 FQNEAQ (reference sequence). The CDR3 region is CASSLGSGQGGSPLHF. The CDR3 DNA reads as TGTGCCAGCAGCTTAGGGTCGGGACAGGGGGGTTCACCCCTCCACTTT.

This CDR3 is CASSRTGGNTEAFF. The CDR3 bases are TGTGCCAGCAGCCGGACAGGGGGGAACACTGAAGCTTTCTTT. This sequence joins TRBV5-8 and TRBJ1-1; 10 bases are a match to TRBD1. CDR3 length equals 14 residues. Germline CDR1 is SGHTS and CDR2 is YDEGEE. After removal of 4 bases from V and 1 base from J, the junction contained 1 base not matched to a gene.

J is TRBJ2-1 and V is TRBV6-4, with 8 bases that match TRBD2. This CDR3 contains 15 residues. Trimming removed 6 bases from V and 2 bases from J; junction bases left unmatched: 6. CDR1 is MRHNA and CDR2 is SNTAGT in the germline V gene. The CDR3 sequence: CASSLGLATYNEQFF. The CDR3 DNA is TGTGCCAGCAGCCTCGGACTAGCCACCTACAATGAGCAGTTCTTC.

The chain joins TRBV5-6 to TRBJ2-7, with D possibly matching TRBD1 (6 bases). The CDR3 is made up of 12 amino acids. In germline, CDR1 is SGHDT, CDR2 YYEEEE. The germline V and J ends were trimmed by 3 bases and 6 bases, with 10 bases remaining between them. The CDR3 here is CASSWGPGEQYF. For the CDR3, the DNA is TGTGCCAGCAGCTGGGGGCCCGGCGAGCAGTACTTC.

V usage is TRBV6-2 or TRBV6-3 and J usage is TRBJ1-1; no clear D gene. V was pared by 2 bases and J by 2 bases, with 12 bases between. The CDR3 has 15 amino acids. CDR1 MNHEY and CDR2 SVGEGT come from the germline V gene. The CDR3 region has the DNA TGTGCCAGCAGTTACCGAGGGTCCGGAAACACTGAAGCTTTCTTT. Protein sequence: CASSYRGSGNTEAFF.

The CDR3 loop reads CASRVTSMNTEAFF. Written as DNA, the CDR3 is TGTGCCAGCAGGGTGACAAGCATGAACACTGAAGCTTTCTTT. The chain recombines TRBV6-5 with TRBJ1-1, with D unclear. The V gene lost 6 bases and the J gene lost 0 bases, with 11 bases spanning the gap. CDR1 and CDR2 from the germline V gene are MNHEY and SVGAGI. The CDR3 has 14 residues.

This chain connects TRBV11-2 to TRBJ2-5; 8 bases match TRBD2. J was trimmed by 4 bases and V by 8 bases; bases with no gene match: 3. The length of the CDR3 is 12 residues. CDR1 SGHAT and CDR2 FQNNGV come from the germline V gene. Written as DNA, the CDR3 is TGTGCCAGCGGCGGGGGGCGAGAGACCCAGTACTTC. Amino acids: CASGGGRETQYF.

This rearrangement joins TRBV5-1 to TRBJ2-1, with D possibly being TRBD2 (5 bases). Germline V lookup: CDR1 SGHRS, CDR2 YFSETQ. The CDR3 totals 16 residues. Trimming shortened V by 3 bases and J by 3 bases, and 16 bases separated the two germline ends. CDR3 coding DNA: TGCGCCAGCAGCTCCCTCGGGGAAGATAGCTACAATGAGCAGTTCTTC. Its translation is CASSSLGEDSYNEQFF.

The J gene is TRBJ2-1, the V gene TRBV27, with TRBD2 as a possible D gene (7 bases). Trimming shortened V by 4 bases and J by 4 bases, and 20 bases separated the two germline ends. Germline V gene lookup returns CDR1 MNHEY and CDR2 SMNVEV (reference sequence). The CDR3 is 17 amino acids. The CDR3: CASSYDLGAGAYNEQFF. The CDR3 bases are TGTGCCAGCAGTTACGATCTGGGGGCGGGAGCGTACAATGAGCAGTTCTTC.

The chain links TRBV4-2 to TRBJ2-7; 9 nucleotides agree with TRBD1. The CDR3 consists of 19 residues. Germline values: CDR1 LGHNA, CDR2 YNFKEQ. Trimming removed 3 bases from V and 0 bases from J; junction bases left unmatched: 15. The CDR3 spells CASSQYTGSGQGSSYEQYF. CDR3 DNA: TGTGCCAGCAGCCAGTACACGGGATCGGGACAGGGAAGCTCCTACGAGCAGTACTTC.

The V and J genes are TRBV19 and TRBJ2-3; 15 bases are shared with TRBD2. Germline loops: CDR1 LNHDA, CDR2 SQIVND (reference sequence). CDR3 length: 18 amino acids. The junction had 2 bases not matched to a gene; V was cut back by 0 bases and J by 1 base. The CDR3 region is CASSIEGLAGGGTDTQYF. The CDR3 nucleotides are TGTGCCAGTAGTATAGAGGGACTAGCGGGAGGAGGCACAGATACGCAGTATTTT.

V usage is TRBV11-2 and J usage is TRBJ2-7; 7 positions match TRBD1. V was pared by 3 bases and J by 2 bases, with 13 bases of the junction left unmatched. The CDR3 is 17 amino acids. The germline V gene encodes CDR1 SGHAT and CDR2 FQNNGV. This CDR3 reads CASSLSSLDRTPYEQYF. The CDR3 DNA reads TGTGCCAGCAGCTTGAGTAGCCTGGACAGGACGCCCTACGAGCAGTACTTC.

V gene TRBV7-6 combines with J gene TRBJ1-4; a weak D match, TRBD1 (5 bases). CDR1 SGHVS and CDR2 FNYEAQ come from the germline V gene. Trimming stripped 5 bases from V and 4 bases from J, with 14 bases between. CDR3 length equals 15 residues. CDR3 amino acids: CASSTQGLINEKLFF. As DNA, the CDR3 is TGTGCCAGCAGCACGCAGGGTTTGATTAATGAAAAACTGTTTTTT.

The V call is TRBV29-1, the J call TRBJ1-4; D is perhaps TRBD1 (6 bases). The ends were cut back, 6 bases at V and 2 bases at J, with 16 bases in the middle. CDR3 size: 15 residues. CDR1 and CDR2 from the germline V gene are SQVTM and ANQGSEA. This chain's CDR3 is CSVRTTGFTNEKLFF. CDR3 nucleotides: TGCAGCGTCCGGACCACAGGGTTTACTAATGAAAAACTGTTTTTT.

The V and J genes are TRBV3-1 (or the pseudogene TRBV3-2) and TRBJ1-1; 7 bases align to TRBD1. Trimming at V came to 5 bases and at J to 8 bases, leaving 8 bases not matched to a gene. The V gene's germline CDR1 is LGHDT and CDR2 YNNKEL (reference sequence). CDR3 length: 13 residues. Here the CDR3 reads CASSFGTASEAFF. The CDR3, as DNA: TGTGCCAGCAGCTTCGGGACAGCAAGCGAAGCTTTCTTT.

The gene calls are TRBV5-1 and TRBJ1-3; D gene ambiguous. V was shortened by 1 base and J by 0 bases, with 14 bases between the two germline ends. The CDR3 is 17 amino acids. Germline V gene sequence: CDR1 SGHRS, CDR2 YFSETQ. CDR3 in amino acids: CASSLYPRQVSGNTIYF. CDR3 coding DNA: TGCGCCAGCAGCTTGTATCCGAGACAAGTCTCTGGAAACACCATATATTTT.

V is TRBV9 and J is TRBJ1-6; 7 bases are shared with TRBD1. The CDR3 totals 18 residues. V dropped 3 bases and J dropped 9; count of bases not matched to a gene: 18. Germline CDR1 SGDLS, CDR2 YYNGEE. The CDR3 coding sequence is TGTGCCAGCAGCGCGGGGCACGAGACAGGGAGGTCAGGTTCACCCCTCCACTTT. Translated: CASSAGHETGRSGSPLHF.

The CDR3 region is CASSYSSPKRHSEYGYTF. The CDR3 DNA reads as TGTGCCAGCAGTTACTCTTCGCCCAAGAGACATTCTGAGTATGGCTACACCTTC. The chain combines TRBV6-2 or TRBV6-3 with TRBJ1-2; no reliable D call. Germline assignment: CDR1 MNHEY and CDR2 SVGEGT. CDR3 length: 18 residues. The ends were cut back, 0 bases at V and 5 bases at J, with 22 bases in the middle.

In this sample, this clone turned up once. The chain recombines TRBV3-1 (or the pseudogene TRBV3-2) with TRBJ2-5, with TRBD2 matching over 9 bases. Germline CDR1 is LGHDT and CDR2 is YNNKEL (reference sequence). The V gene end was trimmed by 2 bases and the J gene end by 0 bases; junction bases not matched to a gene: 4. This CDR3 region has 16 residues. The CDR3 sequence: CASSQTSGSYQETQYF. CDR3 sequence (DNA): TGTGCCAGCAGCCAAACTAGCGGGTCTTACCAAGAGACCCAGTACTTC.

This clone was recorded only once. J is TRBJ1-2 and V is TRBV3-1 (or the pseudogene TRBV3-2); 8 nucleotides align to TRBD1. The V gene end was trimmed by 4 bases and the J gene end by 3 bases; junction bases not matched to a gene: 13. The germline CDR1 and CDR2 sequences are LGHDT and YNNKEL (reference sequence). The CDR3 spans 17 residues. The CDR3 loop reads CASSLRDRLLLDYGYTF. The CDR3 bases are TGTGCCAGCAGCCTCCGGGACAGGTTGCTCTTAGACTATGGCTACACCTTC.

This sequence joins TRBV6-2 or TRBV6-3 and TRBJ2-1; TRBD2 aligns across 11 bases. The CDR3 runs to 12 residues. After removal of 5 bases from V and 14 bases from J, the junction contained 5 bases not matched to a gene. From germline, CDR1 is MNHEY and CDR2 SVGEGT. The CDR3 reads CASSPLAGDEFF. The CDR3 DNA reads TGTGCCAGCAGTCCACTAGCGGGGGATGAGTTCTTC.

This clone has just one count. The V call is TRBV6-6, the J call TRBJ2-1; TRBD2 matches at 13 bases. The germline CDR1 and CDR2 sequences are MNHNY and SVGAGI (reference sequence). V shed 5 bases, J shed 5 bases, and the junction held 18 bases outside the gene matches. The CDR3 sequence is 20 residues long. CDR3 sequence (DNA): TGTGCCAGCAGTCCCCGGGGACTAGCGGGACTCGTGAACCCTGACAATGAGCAGTTCTTC. Encoded protein: CASSPRGLAGLVNPDNEQFF.

This clone was detected only once. V usage is TRBV30 and J usage is TRBJ2-7; 10 bases fit TRBD2. Looked up from germline, CDR1 is GTSNPN and CDR2 is SVGIG (reference sequence). This CDR3 is 16 amino acids long. The V gene end was trimmed by 3 bases and the J gene end by 2 bases; junction bases not matched to a gene: 10. Written as DNA, the CDR3 is TGTGCCTGGAGCAGGCTAGCGGGAGTTTCCGCCTACGAGCAGTACTTC. It encodes CAWSRLAGVSAYEQYF.

The chain recombines TRBV3-1 (or the pseudogene TRBV3-2) with TRBJ1-1; maybe TRBD1 (5 bases). CDR1 and CDR2 from the germline V gene are LGHDT and YNNKEL (reference sequence). This CDR3 has 15 amino acids. Between the trimmed V and J ends, which lost 1 base and 0 bases, there was a span of 9 bases. The DNA of the CDR3 is TGTGCCAGCAGCCAAGTTGGCAGGGTGAACACTGAAGCTTTCTTT. Translation: CASSQVGRVNTEAFF.

Here the CDR3 reads CASRQDTHEQYF. In nucleotides, the CDR3 is TGTGCCAGCAGGCAGGACACCCACGAGCAGTACTTC. The genes are TRBV28 and TRBJ2-7; a possible D gene is TRBD1 (5 bases). CDR3 length equals 12 residues. V lost 6 bases and J lost 5, with 11 bases in between. Looked up from germline, CDR1 is MDHEN and CDR2 is SYDVKM. Full variable domain (outside the CDR3, taken from reference TRBV28 and TRBJ2-7): DVKVTQSSRYLVKRTGEKVFLECVQDMDHENMFWYRQDPGLGLRLIYFSYDVKMKEKGDIPEGYSVSREKKERFSLILESASTNQTSMYLCASRQDTHEQYFGPGTRLTVT.

This chain connects TRBV19 to TRBJ1-1; 7 nucleotides line up with TRBD1. Unmatched junction bases numbered 14, after V lost 3 bases and J lost 1 base. Germline V gives CDR1 LNHDA, CDR2 SQIVND (reference sequence). The CDR3 sequence is 18 residues long. CDR3 sequence (DNA): TGTGCCAGTAGTATTAAAACGCGGAGGGACAGCAAGAACACTGAAGCTTTCTTT. Encoded protein: CASSIKTRRDSKNTEAFF.

The gene calls are TRBV28 and TRBJ1-5; no firm D call. Trimming left V 5 bases short and J 2 bases short, with 13 bases between. The CDR3 consists of 15 residues. Germline CDR1 MDHEN, CDR2 SYDVKM. DNA of the CDR3: TGTGCCAGCAGTAGATCTAACGCCGGCAATCAGCCCCAGCATTTT. It encodes CASSRSNAGNQPQHF.

V and J are TRBV19 and TRBJ1-2; possibly TRBD1 for D (5 bases). Germline CDR1 reads LNHDA; CDR2 reads SQIVND (reference sequence). The CDR3 is 14 residues long. V was clipped by 5 bases and J by 7 bases, with 17 bases between them. The CDR3 loop reads CASSPRSQGVGYTF. CDR3 bases: TGTGCCAGTAGTCCCAGGTCGCAGGGTGTTGGCTACACCTTC.